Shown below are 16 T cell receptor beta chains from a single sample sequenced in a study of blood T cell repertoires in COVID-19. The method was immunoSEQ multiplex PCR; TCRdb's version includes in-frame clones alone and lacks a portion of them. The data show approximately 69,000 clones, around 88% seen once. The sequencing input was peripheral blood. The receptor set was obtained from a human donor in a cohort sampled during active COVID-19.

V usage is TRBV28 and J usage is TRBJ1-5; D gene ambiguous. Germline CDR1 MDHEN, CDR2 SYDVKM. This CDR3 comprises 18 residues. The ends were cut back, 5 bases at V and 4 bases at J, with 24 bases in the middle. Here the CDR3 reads CASSLTGVGSGPNQPQHF. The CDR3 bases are TGTGCCAGCAGTCTCACCGGCGTGGGGAGTGGACCTAATCAGCCCCAGCATTTT.

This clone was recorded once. The chain's CDR3 is CSVAGGEETQYF. In DNA, the CDR3 is TGCAGCGTTGCAGGGGGCGAGGAGACCCAGTACTTC. The gene calls are TRBV29-1 and TRBJ2-5; 8 bases agree with TRBD1. CDR1 and CDR2 (germline): SQVTM, ANQGSEA. With 4 bases clipped from V and 5 bases from J, the junction kept 3 bases outside the gene matches. The CDR3 runs 12 residues.

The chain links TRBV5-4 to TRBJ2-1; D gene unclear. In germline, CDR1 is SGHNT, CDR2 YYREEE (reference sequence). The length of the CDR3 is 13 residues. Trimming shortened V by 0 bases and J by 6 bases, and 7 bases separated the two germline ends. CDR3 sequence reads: CASSLESGNEQFF. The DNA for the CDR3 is TGTGCCAGCAGCTTGGAGTCGGGCAATGAGCAGTTCTTC.

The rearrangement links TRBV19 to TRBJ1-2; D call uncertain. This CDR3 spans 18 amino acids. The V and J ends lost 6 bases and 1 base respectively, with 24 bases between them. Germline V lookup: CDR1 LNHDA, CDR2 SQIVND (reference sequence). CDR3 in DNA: TGTGCCAGTAGACAAGAGCGGGGAGGTCCCACCTATAACTATGGCTACACCTTC. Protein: CASRQERGGPTYNYGYTF.

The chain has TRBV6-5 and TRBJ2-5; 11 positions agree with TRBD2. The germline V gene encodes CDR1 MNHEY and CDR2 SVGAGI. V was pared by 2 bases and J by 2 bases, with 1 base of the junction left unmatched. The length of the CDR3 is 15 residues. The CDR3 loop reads CASSYRLAGQETQYF. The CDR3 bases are TGTGCCAGCAGTTACCGACTAGCGGGGCAAGAGACCCAGTACTTC.

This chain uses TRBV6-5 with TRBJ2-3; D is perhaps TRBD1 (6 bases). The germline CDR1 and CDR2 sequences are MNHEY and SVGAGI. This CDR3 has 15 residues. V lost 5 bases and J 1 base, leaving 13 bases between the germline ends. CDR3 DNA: TGTGCCAGCAGTCTACAGGGTAGGGGCACAGATACGCAGTATTTT. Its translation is CASSLQGRGTDTQYF.

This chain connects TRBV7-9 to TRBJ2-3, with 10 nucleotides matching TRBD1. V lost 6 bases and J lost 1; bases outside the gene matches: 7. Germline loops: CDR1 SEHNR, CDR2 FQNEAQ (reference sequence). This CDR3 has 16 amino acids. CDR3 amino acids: CASSETGGVGTDTQYF. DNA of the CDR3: TGTGCCAGCAGTGAGACAGGGGGCGTTGGCACAGATACGCAGTATTTT.

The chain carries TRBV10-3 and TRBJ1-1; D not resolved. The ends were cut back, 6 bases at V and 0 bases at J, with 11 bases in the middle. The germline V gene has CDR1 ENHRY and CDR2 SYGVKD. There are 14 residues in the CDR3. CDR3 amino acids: CAISRGLLNTEAFF. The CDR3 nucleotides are TGTGCCATCAGCCGCGGGCTACTGAACACTGAAGCTTTCTTT.

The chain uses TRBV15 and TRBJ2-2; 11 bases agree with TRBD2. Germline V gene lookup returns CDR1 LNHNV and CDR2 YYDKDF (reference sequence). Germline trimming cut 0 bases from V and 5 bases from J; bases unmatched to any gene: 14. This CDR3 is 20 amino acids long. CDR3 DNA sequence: TGTGCCACCAGCAGAGATCGGGGCCCAAGACTAGCGGGGAGTACCGGGGAGCTGTTTTTT. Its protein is CATSRDRGPRLAGSTGELFF.

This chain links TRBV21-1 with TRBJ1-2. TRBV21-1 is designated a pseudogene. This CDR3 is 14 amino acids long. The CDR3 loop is CASRAEETYYGYTF. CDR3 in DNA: TGTGCCAGCAGGGCGGAGGAAACCTACTATGGCTACACCTTC.

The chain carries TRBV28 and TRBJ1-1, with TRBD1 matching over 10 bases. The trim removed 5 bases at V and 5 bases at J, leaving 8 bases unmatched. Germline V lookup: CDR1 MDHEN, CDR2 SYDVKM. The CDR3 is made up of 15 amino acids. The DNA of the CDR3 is TGTGCCAGCAGTATAAGACAGGGGGCGAGGACTGAAGCTTTCTTT. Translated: CASSIRQGARTEAFF.

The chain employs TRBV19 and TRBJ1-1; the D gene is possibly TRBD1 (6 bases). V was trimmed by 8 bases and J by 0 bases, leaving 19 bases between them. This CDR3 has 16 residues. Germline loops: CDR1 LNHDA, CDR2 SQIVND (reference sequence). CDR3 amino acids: CASHHGYTGLNTEAFF. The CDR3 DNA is TGTGCCAGTCATCACGGTTATACAGGGCTGAACACTGAAGCTTTCTTT.

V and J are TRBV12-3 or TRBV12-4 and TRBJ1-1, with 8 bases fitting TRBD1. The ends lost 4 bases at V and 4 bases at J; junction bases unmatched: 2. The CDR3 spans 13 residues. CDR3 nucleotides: TGTGCCAGCAGTTCAACAGGGGGCACTGAAGCTTTCTTT. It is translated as CASSSTGGTEAFF.

In DNA, the CDR3 is TGTGCCAGCAGCCCCGCGGGGAGCACAGATACGCAGTATTTT. The encoded protein is CASSPAGSTDTQYF. The chain links TRBV13 to TRBJ2-3, with a tentative D call TRBD2 (6 bases). The CDR3 runs to 14 residues. Germline CDR1 is PRHDT and CDR2 is FYEKMQ (reference sequence). The germline V and J ends were trimmed by 5 bases and 0 bases, with 9 bases remaining between them.

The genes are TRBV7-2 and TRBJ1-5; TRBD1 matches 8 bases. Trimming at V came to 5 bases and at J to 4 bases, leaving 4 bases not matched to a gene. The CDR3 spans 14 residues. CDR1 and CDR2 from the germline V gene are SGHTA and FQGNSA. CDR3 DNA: TGTGCCAGCAGCGCAGACAGGGGAAATCAGCCCCAGCATTTT. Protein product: CASSADRGNQPQHF.

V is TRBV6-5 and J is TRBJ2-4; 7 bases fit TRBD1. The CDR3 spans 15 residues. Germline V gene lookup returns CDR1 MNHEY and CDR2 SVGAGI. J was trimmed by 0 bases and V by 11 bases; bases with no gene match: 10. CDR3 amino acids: CAHSPGQLAKNIQYF. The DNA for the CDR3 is TGTGCCCATTCCCCGGGACAGCTAGCCAAAAACATTCAGTACTTC.